This T cell receptor (beta chain) appears in the sequencing data of a study of long-term antiretroviral therapy in people with HIV. Survey-level resolution applied to immunoSEQ assay v3.0. Method: immunoSEQ multiplex PCR; TCRdb's copy keeps in-frame clones and lacks some. The sample records tens of thousands of clones, roughly 90% being singletons. Trimming took 4 bases from V and 3 from J; bases not matched to a gene: 4. The V gene's germline CDR1 is LGHNA and CDR2 YSLEER. The CDR3 spans 14 residues. This sequence joins TRBV4-3 and TRBJ2-7, with 9 bases aligning to TRBD2. The sequenced sample was unsorted PBMCs, obtained 1.8 years after starting antiretroviral therapy. The sequence was collected from a young woman with HIV. For the CDR3, the DNA is TGCGCCAGCAGCCCCCCGACTAGCGGCTACGAGCAGTACTTC. It yields the protein CASSPPTSGYEQYF.